This record concerns one T cell receptor beta chain sequence. V shed 5 bases, J shed 7 bases, and the junction held 10 bases outside the gene matches. The CDR3 has 15 residues. Germline V gives CDR1 LNHDA, CDR2 SQIVND (reference sequence). Time point reported: newly diagnosed GD, antithyroid drugs for less than 3 months. PBMC RNA served as the TCR library source. The data are from a study of regulatory T cells in long-lasting Graves disease. HTBI primers from iRepertoire and Arm-PCR of CDR3 regions yielded the TCR beta libraries. TCRdb fed the multiplex PCR reads into MiXCR, producing one record per CDR3 protein. In the table there are 400,000 to 500,000 distinct CDR3 sequences, around 16% of which are singletons. This sample also belongs to another study, concerning T cells in Graves' hyperthyroidism and ophthalmopathy.

This clonotype originated in a middle-aged woman with Graves disease. The chain couples TRBV19 to TRBJ2-1; 8 positions match TRBD2. The sample in question was peripheral blood mononuclear cells (PBMCs), obtained at new diagnosis, from a patient treated with antithyroid drugs. The CDR3 DNA reads as TGTGCCAGTAGTCAAGCGGGAGCCCTTAGTAATGAGCAGTTCTTC. Translation gives CASSQAGALSNEQFF.